The TCR beta chain under discussion was sequenced for a study of OX40 agonist ivuxolimab in advanced cancers. The wider study: Patients undergoing dose escalation presented with hepatocellular carcinoma, melanoma, renal cell or head and neck cancer. The mean age was about 57 years, ranging from about 20 to 85, with around four fifths of participants male. Study-wide results and limits: Low normalized T-cell clonal expansion was also seen in some nonresponders.

The CDR3 consists of 15 residues. V lost 4 bases and J lost 6, with 15 bases in between. In germline, CDR1 is MDHEN, CDR2 SYDVKM. Profiling relied on immunoSEQ multiplex PCR, and the TCRdb table lists in-frame clones only, not all of them. This table holds over 55,000 clones, approximately 91% found once. This clone was seen once. Antigen unknown. The starting material was CD4+ or CD8+ T cells sorted from blood, obtained in a trial of the OX40 agonist ivuxolimab. This chain links TRBV28 with TRBJ1-4; no firm D call. The clonotype originates from an adult with an advanced solid tumor such as melanoma, head and neck, liver or kidney cancer. The CDR3 sequence: CASSSGVLGDEKLFF. CDR3 in DNA: TGTGCCAGCAGTTCCGGGGTTTTGGGTGATGAAAAACTGTTTTTT.